This T cell receptor beta chain was captured by sequencing in a study of blood T cell repertoires in COVID-19. On the study more broadly: Nucleic acid was either cDNA or gDNA, and it came from T cells, B-cell-depleted T cells, or PBMCs.

The V end lost 5 bases, the J end lost 0 bases, and 8 bases lay between the germline ends. CDR1 and CDR2 (germline): SGHNT, YENEEA. The CDR3 covers 14 residues. Data came from immunoSEQ multiplex PCR; TCRdb stores just in-frame clones and leaves some out. In the table there are some 160,000 clones, 85% to 90% of which are singletons. Material for sequencing was peripheral blood. This TCR was sampled from a woman in her sixties with active COVID-19. The genes are TRBV11-3 and TRBJ2-1, with D possibly TRBD2 on 6 matching bases. The CDR3 sequence: CASSPGGSYNEQFF. The CDR3 DNA is TGTGCCAGCAGCCCCGGGGGCTCCTACAATGAGCAGTTCTTC.